This TCR beta chain was identified during a study of OX40 agonist ivuxolimab in advanced cancers. A note on the overall study: The costimulatory receptor OX40 (CD134) was targeted by ivuxolimab, a fully human IgG2 agonistic monoclonal antibody. Intravenous ivuxolimab was administered to patients every 2 weeks at six dose levels: 0.01, 0.1, 0.3, 1.5, 3 and 10 mg/kg. Of the approximately 54 patients in dose escalation, some 20 had hepatocellular carcinoma, roughly 15 had melanoma, 9 had renal cell carcinoma and 9 had head and neck cancer. The dose-escalation cohort was 82.7% male with a mean age of roughly 60 years, ranging from roughly 23 to 85. Prior anti-PD-1, anti-PD-L1 or anti-CTLA-4 therapy was permitted, and approximately 42% of dose-escalation patients had received checkpoint inhibitors. Partial responses were achieved by three dose-escalation patients, of whom one had hepatocellular carcinoma and two had cutaneous melanoma. The purpose of peripheral TCRbeta sequencing was to test whether ivuxolimab changed TCR sequence diversity and led to clonal T-cell expansion. The paper covers the monotherapy dose-escalation part of the phase I ivuxolimab trial, which included N of about 50 patients.

With regard to this clone: The target of this receptor is not known. One base away there is no much larger clone; base qualities are not given.

The CDR3 covers 13 residues, taking in both the cysteine and the phenylalanine. Only the CDR3 region is kept as DNA, spanning 39 bases read in frame from base 1. Relative to germline, V is 0 bases shorter and J is 4 bases shorter, with 7 bases between their ends. The germline V gene (reference sequence) specifies GTSNPN as CDR1 and SVGIG as CDR2. Points the paper makes about the study in general: On average, CD8+ T cells showed more expanded clones than CD4+ T cells after ivuxolimab. At doses of 0.1 to 3.0 mg/kg, clonal expansion of both CD4+ and CD8+ T cells in blood was seen between baseline and week 6. In the 0.1-3.0 mg/kg groups, partial responders were among the patients with the lowest normalized peripheral clonal expansion, particularly in CD8+ T cells. Low levels of normalized T-cell clonal expansion were also seen in some nonresponding patients. Which antigens the clonally expanded peripheral T cells were specific for was not determined.

To sequence the TCRbeta CDR3 region, genomic DNA was isolated from the sorted cells. TCRbeta CDR3 regions were sequenced using the immunoSEQ Assay. Drawn from immuneACCESS, this table holds only the in-frame rearrangements with V and J called that TCRdb kept. Clones are partly lost; checked studies trace under half to an unresolved V gene and leave the rest unexplained. In this sample the table shows under 70,000 clones, about 88% of which occur a single time. The ten biggest clones cover 2% of the sample. Patients with autoimmune disease history or receiving systemic immunosuppression were excluded from the trial. Peripheral blood for TCR sequencing was collected from all dose cohorts at baseline, on cycle 4 day 1, and on cycle 7 day 1. Samples came from an open-label, multicenter, first-in-human phase I dose-escalation trial of ivuxolimab. Adults with locally advanced or metastatic melanoma, renal cell, hepatocellular, or head and neck squamous cell carcinoma were enrolled in the trial. Before TCR sequencing, CD4+ T cells and CD8+ T cells were sorted from peripheral blood as separate populations.

The receptor was derived from an adult with an advanced solid tumor such as melanoma, head and neck, liver or kidney cancer. Sequencing was performed on CD4+ or CD8+ T cells sorted from blood, taken in a trial of the OX40 agonist ivuxolimab. Recombination connected TRBV30 to TRBJ2-1, with the D gene too uncertain to name. CDR3 reads: CAWSVTRYNEQFF. In nucleotide form, the sequence is TGTGCCTGGAGTGTAACCCGATACAATGAGCAGTTCTTC.